This TCR beta chain derives from a study of blood T cell repertoires in COVID-19. This clone was seen only once. V shed 9 bases, J shed 6 bases, and the junction held 6 bases outside the gene matches. The CDR3 consists of 12 residues. TCRdb's copy holds only in-frame clones and misses some; the assay was immunoSEQ multiplex PCR. The sample has 300,000 to 400,000 clones; 80% to 90% are singletons. The TCR was taken from a man between 18 and 35 years old who had recovered from COVID-19. Sequenced: PBMCs or T cells enriched from blood (not recorded which). This sequence joins TRBV12-3 or TRBV12-4 and TRBJ2-3, with 7 positions matching TRBD1. CDR3 residues: CARLGGADTQYF. The DNA of the CDR3 is TGTGCCAGACTAGGGGGCGCCGATACGCAGTATTTT.